A selection of T cell receptor beta chains follows, all from one sample in a study of EBV T-cell therapy then PD-1 blockade in nasopharyngeal carcinoma. These TCRs are of unknown antigen specificity. Clones were read by immunoSEQ multiplex PCR, and TCRdb kept only the in-frame ones, dropping some. The data show about 17,000 clones, around four fifths seen once. The sequenced sample was CD8+ T cells from blood, obtained at day 0 from a patient whose treatment included autologous EBV-specific T cells and nivolumab. These receptors were collected from a man in his forties with nasopharyngeal carcinoma. Both conserved end residues are part of each CDR3. D genes are given only for firm matches. Part of the rows lack a size; the others show once, few, many or a class for expanded clones.

V	D	size	J	CDR3	DNA
TRBV7-6	NA	NA	TRBJ2-6	CASSLLNAPGLGSPSGANVLTF	TGTGCCAGCAGCTTACTCAACGCTCCTGGACTGGGGTCCCCCTCTGGGGCCAACGTCCTGACTTTC
TRBV27	NA	NA	TRBJ2-7	CASSPGPTGYEQYF	TGTGCCAGCAGTCCGGGACCCACGGGGTACGAGCAGTACTTC
TRBV7-9	TRBD2	NA	TRBJ2-5	CASSPGTSDETQYF	TGTGCCAGCAGCCCCGGGACTAGTGACGAGACCCAGTACTTC
TRBV5-4	TRBD1	once	TRBJ1-2	CASSWTGGSGYTF	TGTGCCAGCAGTTGGACAGGGGGCAGTGGCTACACCTTC
TRBV7-6	NA	NA	TRBJ2-7	CASSPGPNYEQYF	TGTGCCAGCAGCCCTGGACCCAACTACGAGCAGTACTTC
TRBV19	NA	NA	TRBJ2-2	CASSYKGTGELFF	TGTGCCAGTAGTTATAAGGGCACCGGGGAGCTGTTTTTT
TRBV5-1	TRBD1	once	TRBJ1-1	CASSLTRGWGTEAFF	TGCGCCAGCAGCTTGACCAGGGGGTGGGGCACTGAAGCTTTCTTT
TRBV7-6	NA	NA	TRBJ2-1	CASSFSPTGYNEQFF	TGTGCCAGCAGCTTCTCACCCACAGGGTACAATGAGCAGTTCTTC
TRBV2	NA	NA	TRBJ2-1	CASTTEGQGPYNEQFF	TGTGCCAGCACCACCGAAGGGCAGGGCCCTTACAATGAGCAGTTCTTC
TRBV2	NA	NA	TRBJ1-2	CASSEGGYGYTF	TGTGCCAGCAGTGAAGGAGGGTATGGCTACACCTTC
TRBV4-1	NA	NA	TRBJ1-6	CASSQVGGRAHYNSPLHF	TGCGCCAGCAGCCAAGTGGGGGGCAGGGCGCACTATAATTCACCCCTCCACTTT
TRBV7-9	NA	NA	TRBJ1-2	CASSLEGRGRANYGYTF	TGTGCCAGCAGCTTAGAGGGCAGGGGTCGGGCTAACTATGGCTACACCTTC
TRBV27	NA	NA	TRBJ1-5	CASSYSRGAAQPQHF	TGTGCCAGCAGCTATTCTAGGGGGGCGGCTCAGCCCCAGCATTTT
TRBV27	NA	NA	TRBJ2-7	CASRDGGSHEQYF	TGTGCCAGCCGAGATGGGGGTTCCCACGAGCAGTACTTC
TRBV5-6	TRBD2	NA	TRBJ2-5	CASSLEYGAGGRAQYF	TGTGCCAGCAGCCTGGAGTATGGGGCGGGGGGCCGCGCCCAGTACTTC
TRBV19	NA	medium-sized	TRBJ1-5	CASSMAYYGNQPQHF	TGTGCCAGTAGTATGGCCTACTATGGCAATCAGCCCCAGCATTTT
TRBV6-4	NA	few	TRBJ2-1	CASSDSGGGGAYEQFF	TGTGCCAGCAGTGACTCAGGAGGAGGGGGGGCCTATGAGCAGTTCTTC
TRBV29-1	TRBD2	NA	TRBJ2-1	CSARGLAGGRRRDEQFF	TGCAGCGCTAGAGGACTAGCGGGGGGGCGACGGCGCGATGAGCAGTTCTTC